This is a list of T cell receptor beta chains from one sample in a study of glioma-infiltrating T cells. TCRdb re-called the multiplex PCR reads through MiXCR, storing one row per CDR3 protein. The table shows more than 100,000 distinct CDR3 sequences, with about 30% occurring only once. Sequenced sample: glioma tissue, nonneoplastic brain tissue, or PBMCs (not recorded which). Every receptor here comes from a human donor with low-grade glioma or glioblastoma, undergoing nonglioma brain surgery, or in good health (not recorded which). The CDR3 runs from the conserved cysteine through the conserved F or W. D genes are given only for firm matches. A clone size is listed for some rows: how often the clone was seen (once, few, many), or a class if it is expanded.

J gene,V gene,clone size,D gene,CDR3 protein
TRBJ1-3,TRBV4-2,many,.,CASTPRVGRGISGNTIYF
TRBJ1-2,TRBV6-1,many,.,CAARVSGGNYGYTF
TRBJ2-5,TRBV7-9,few,.,CASSLIGAQETQYF
TRBJ2-5,TRBV6-1,many,.,CASRRANGQETQYF
TRBJ2-5,TRBV18,many,.,CASSTAQLETQYF
TRBJ1-1,TRBV2,few,.,CASRRALLTGSRTEAFF
TRBJ2-5,TRBV2,many,.,CASSAGFQETQYF
TRBJ2-7,TRBV27,few,TRBD1,CASSLLSGQGAGEQYF
TRBJ2-3,TRBV19,.,.,CASSIDYGGGTDTQYF
TRBJ2-5,TRBV7-2,.,TRBD1,CASSFSQGARQGTQYF
TRBJ1-1,TRBV6-2/TRBV6-3,many,TRBD1,CASSYMGQTEAFF
TRBJ1-5,TRBV6-1,many,.,CASSPTVNQPQHF
TRBJ2-7,TRBV7-9,few,TRBD2,CASSSAGTSVYEQYF
TRBJ1-2,TRBV19,.,.,CASSIPWGNRNYGYTF
TRBJ1-1,TRBV19,many,.,CASFIPGDPTEAFF
TRBJ2-3,TRBV4-2,many,.,CASRITDTQYF
TRBJ2-7,TRBV7-2,many,TRBD1,CASSLTGYYEQYF
TRBJ1-1,TRBV7-9,.,.,CASSLSFFTAKGGVMNTEAFF
TRBJ1-2,TRBV20-1,many,.,CSAKLGGYTF
TRBJ1-5,TRBV20-1,many,TRBD1,CSARETGPHQPQHF
TRBJ1-6,TRBV6-1,few,.,CASATSSYNSPLHF
TRBJ2-4,TRBV29-1,.,.,CSVEQGENIQYF
TRBJ1-1,TRBV2,many,.,CASSRDMNTEAFF
TRBJ2-7,TRBV7-9,few,.,CASSPQRYEQYF
TRBJ2-1,TRBV7-2,many,.,CASSLEGGPYNEQFF
TRBJ2-2,TRBV12-3/TRBV12-4,.,.,CANSLWANTGELFF
TRBJ2-5,TRBV29-1,many,.,CSVEVTRDREKETQYF
TRBJ1-1,TRBV27,many,.,CASKNNRRGNTEAFF
TRBJ2-7,TRBV28,many,.,CASSLWGEQYF
TRBJ2-3,TRBV14,many,.,CASSPSRAVTQYF
TRBJ1-6,TRBV25-1,few,.,CASSESGQLNSPLHF
TRBJ1-2,TRBV29-1,few,.,CSVRRLNYGYTF
TRBJ1-5,TRBV20-1,many,.,CSARDSASREQPQHF
TRBJ1-5,TRBV20-1,.,TRBD1,CSAREGQVRLNQPQHF
TRBJ1-6,TRBV2,many,.,CASVSRENAYNSPLHF
TRBJ1-2,TRBV19,few,TRBD1,CASSTGQGTYGYTF
TRBJ1-4,TRBV4-1,.,.,CASSQDGTRDNEKLFF
TRBJ1-1,TRBV20-1,many,.,CSARGLPLEAFF
TRBJ1-5,TRBV19,few,.,CASTLQNSNQPQHF
TRBJ1-5,TRBV12-3/TRBV12-4,many,.,CASSFGNARQPQHF
TRBJ1-6,TRBV28,many,.,CATSGLRGSPLHF
TRBJ2-3,TRBV20-1,many,.,CSASGDSPLTDTQYF
TRBJ2-7,TRBV7-9,.,TRBD2,CASSLARGSYEQYF
TRBJ1-6,TRBV10-3,.,.,CAISESPNSPLHF
TRBJ2-7,TRBV20-1,many,.,CSAPSVPDYEQYF
TRBJ2-2,TRBV28,many,.,CASSVSANTGELFF
TRBJ1-1,TRBV3-1,.,.,CASSQVGGVPEAFF
TRBJ2-3,TRBV4-3,.,.,CASSQEGKDTDTQYF
TRBJ1-1,TRBV20-1,many,.,CSAPGLYQEAFF
TRBJ1-4,TRBV7-9,many,.,CASSLSGNEKLFF
TRBJ2-2,TRBV11-2,many,TRBD2,CASSSLAGGTGELFF
TRBJ2-4,TRBV20-1,few,.,CSASVGVIAKNIQYF
TRBJ1-1,TRBV28,many,TRBD1,CASRRTGTGASEAFF
TRBJ2-3,TRBV6-1,many,TRBD2,CATSTLAGTDTQYF
TRBJ1-1,TRBV18,.,.,CASSPTGGGPEAFF
TRBJ1-2,TRBV9,.,.,CASSVASDSGWFGYTF
TRBJ1-5,TRBV20-1,.,.,CNDGSSNQPQHF
TRBJ1-5,TRBV28,many,TRBD1,CASSFPDREPNQPQHF
TRBJ1-6,TRBV20-1,many,TRBD1,CSARDGKQGAVNSPLHF
TRBJ2-5,TRBV3-1,many,.,CASSLTNKETQYF